This T cell receptor beta chain was sequenced in a study of identical twins (dated by TCRdb to 2016 to 2017). For the wider study: TCR alpha and beta repertoires from monozygotic twins, unrelated adults of various ages and cord blood were deep-sequenced to test whether fetal clonotypes persist. To rule out contamination, replicate twin experiments were performed at different times with different library preparation protocols.

Only healthy Caucasian donors were included. The twin cohort consisted of three pairs of female monozygotic twins, all aged roughly 18 to 30 years. Positive isolation kits from Invitrogen were used to isolate the CD4+ and CD8+ T cell populations. This clonotype came up many times. Its antigen is not yet known. Base qualities are not provided; no much larger clone lies one nucleotide away. Broad study findings and their caveats: Recombination models systematically underestimated out-of-frame TCR alpha sharing in monozygotic twins but agreed with sharing between unrelated individuals. Abundant cord blood beta clonotypes carried fewer insertions; young adult naive repertoires showed a weaker similar trend, while memory repertoires showed none. Because the same donors could not be followed over many years, conclusions were based on cross-sectional statistical analysis. Excess twin sharing in beta out-of-frame sequences was weaker because fewer shared sequences lowered the signal-to-noise ratio. Compared with coincidental sharing between unrelated individuals, an excess of low generation-probability sequences was observed among out-of-frame TCR alpha sequences shared between twins. Invariant T cells such as MAIT and iNKT could partly confound zero-insertion analyses, although diverse VJ usage argued against such confounding for most clonotypes.

The library was obtained by 5' RACE. Sequencing used an Illumina HiSeq 2000. A universal primer binding site was introduced by template switching, and a unique molecular identifier was present in the final cDNA, enabling accurate counting of TCR cDNA molecules. Specific primers in the conserved constant-segment region were used to synthesize first-strand cDNA for the TCR alpha and beta chains. To control for contamination, every cDNA library was double barcoded, receiving both a SMART-Mk sample barcode and Illumina barcodes. TruSeq adapter sequences and Illumina sample barcodes were added in two successive PCR steps. The Illumina HiSeq platform was used with custom primers to sequence TCR alpha and beta cDNA libraries. The paper's processing steps were these. Unique molecular identifiers were extracted from raw reads with MiGEC, and CDR3 positions were determined with MiXCR. For each individual, recombination models were inferred using an EM algorithm with the repgenHMM and IGoR tools. Shared clonotypes were analyzed with the tcR package in R, and sharing was normalized by the product of cloneset sizes. Out-of-frame nonproductive sequences were analyzed to study raw recombination free of thymic and clonal selection effects. TCRdb reworked the public reads: Q25 trimming with fastp, MiXCR clone assembly, productive beta chains retained. Rows with a matching CDR3 protein are joined into one entry that keeps the most common DNA and genes. The V and J calls here are based on TCRdb, not the publication. This sample lists 310,000 or so distinct CDR3 sequences; roughly 9.8% were detected once. Jointly, the top ten make up roughly 7% of the sample.

The CDR3, from cysteine to phenylalanine, totals 11 residues. Just CDR3 DNA is preserved here, 33 bases in frame from base 1. V is pared back by 4 bases and J by 8 bases, with 8 bases lying between the germline termini. From a lookup of the germline V gene (reference sequence), CDR1 and CDR2 are SEHNR and FQNEAQ. The data were also submitted as part of a second study, on yellow fever vaccine responses in identical twins. Taken from the second paper: The authors reported that the T cell response to vaccination in identical twins appeared partly convergent and partly personalized. In the study, vaccine-responding T cell clones were precisely tracked in identical twins.

The chain joins TRBV7-9 to TRBJ1-1, with the identity of the D gene unclear. Sequenced material: CD8+ T cells sorted from blood. The TCR was taken from a woman in her late teens or twenties in good health. CDR3 region: CASSSDMEAFF. The nucleotide sequence is given as TGTGCCAGCAGCTCAGACATGGAAGCTTTCTTT.